This T cell receptor (beta chain) was retrieved from a study of T cell repertoires in cytomegalovirus infection. Study background: Public TCR beta signatures marked donors with CMV infection and the matching HLA. Study-level findings and limits: People with CMV and the relevant HLA were identified by cumulative public TCR beta family frequency. HLA-C-restricted CMV clonotypes gave the most frequent clonotype in two of eight donors.

A remark on this clonotype: Its antigen is currently unknown. This could be a read error, since a much larger clone is one nucleotide away.

Germline assignment: CDR1 MGHRA and CDR2 YSYEKL. The CDR3 covers 15 residues. TCRdb itself ran the reads through MiXCR, one entry per CDR3 protein. The sample consists of about 600,000 distinct CDR3 sequences, less than 25% of them appearing once. The source material was CD8+ T cells from PBMCs. This chain connects TRBV4-1 to TRBJ2-3, with 7 bases that match TRBD2. The clonotype was recovered from a human donor in good health (CMV status not recorded). Some clones in this sample may be carry-over from other donors' samples. The CDR3 DNA is TGTGCCAGCAGCCAAGATCCGGGACTAATAGATACGCAGTATTTT. This codes for CASSQDPGLIDTQYF.